This T cell receptor (beta chain) was sequenced during a study of T cell responses to AZD1222 COVID-19 vaccine. The wider study: Pooling was applied to second doses at about 4 or about 12 weeks.

In regard to this clone: What it recognizes is unknown.

General study points: After the peak T cell response, and only then, were repertoires sampled. Reports indicate that nearly half of spike-specific TCRs are directed at unmutated variant regions.

Assay: immunoSEQ multiplex PCR; the TCRdb copy retains only in-frame clones and omits some. The repertoire holds 150,000 to 200,000 clones, with 90% to 95% as singletons. CDR3 length equals 14 residues. Germline V gene lookup returns CDR1 PRHDT and CDR2 FYEKMQ (reference sequence). V shed 5 bases and J shed 0 bases, with 10 bases lying between them. The receptor comes from an adult in good health. The chain links TRBV13 to TRBJ2-5, with D tentatively TRBD1 (6 bases). The sample in question was peripheral blood, obtained on day 0 of AZD1222 vaccination. CDR3 sequence (DNA): TGTGCCAGCAGCCCTGGGACAAACCAAGAGACCCAGTACTTC. Encoded protein: CASSPGTNQETQYF.